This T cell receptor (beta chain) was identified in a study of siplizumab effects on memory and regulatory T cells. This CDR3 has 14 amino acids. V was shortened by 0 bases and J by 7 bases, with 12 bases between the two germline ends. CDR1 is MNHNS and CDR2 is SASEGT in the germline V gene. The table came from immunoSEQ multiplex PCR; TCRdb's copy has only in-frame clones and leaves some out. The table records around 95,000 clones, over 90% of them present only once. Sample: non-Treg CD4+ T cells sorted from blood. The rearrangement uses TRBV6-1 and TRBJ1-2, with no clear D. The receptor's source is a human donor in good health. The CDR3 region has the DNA TGTGCCAGCAGTGAAGCGGTGTCGTTCGCTGGCTACACCTTC. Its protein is CASSEAVSFAGYTF.